Following are 26 T cell receptor beta chains from one sample sequenced in a study of cytomegalovirus exposure and HLA in healthy donors. PCR amplification relied on 60 Vbeta primers (plus 13 Jbeta primers). TCRdb's table, derived via immunoSEQ multiplex PCR, lists solely in-frame clones and lacks some. The sample consists of roughly 120,000 clones, more than 80% of them appearing once. Sequencing was carried out using PBMCs. These receptors were collected from a man aged 25-40 years in good health and CMV-seronegative.

The genes are TRBV19 and TRBJ2-1, with 8 bases lining up with TRBD2. The CDR3 is 14 amino acids. In germline, CDR1 is LNHDA, CDR2 SQIVND (reference sequence). Trimming cost V 4 bases and J 8 bases; bases outside gene matches: 7. The CDR3 spells CASSTGYGRDEQFF. CDR3 nucleotides: TGTGCCAGTAGTACCGGTTACGGGAGGGATGAGCAGTTCTTC. The variable domain in full, with the rest retrieved from reference TRBV19 and TRBJ2-1, is DGGITQSPKYLFRKEGQNVTLSCEQNLNHDAMYWYRQDPGQGLRLIYYSQIVNDFQKGDIAEGYSVSREKKESFPLTVTSAQKNPTAFYLCASSTGYGRDEQFFGPGTRLTVL.

The J gene is TRBJ2-7, the V gene TRBV15; TRBD1 agrees at 7 bases. Trimming removed 1 base from V and 12 bases from J; junction bases left unmatched: 18. CDR1 is LNHNV and CDR2 is YYDKDF in the germline V gene (reference sequence). CDR3 length: 16 residues. CDR3 coding DNA: TGTGCCACCAGCAGAGCTCTAGGGACAGTCAGGTCCCCGGGGTACTTC. It codes for CATSRALGTVRSPGYF.

This clone was counted a single time. The V call is TRBV7-3, the J call TRBJ2-3; 8 bases map to TRBD2. V shed 8 bases and J 4 bases; nucleotides not matched to a gene: 11. CDR1 is SGHTA and CDR2 is FQGTGA in the germline V gene. The CDR3 consists of 15 residues. CDR3 residues: CASPNPAGVSDTQYF. CDR3 nucleotide sequence: TGTGCCAGCCCGAACCCAGCGGGAGTCTCAGATACGCAGTATTTT.

The chain is built from TRBV7-9 and TRBJ2-7; D is possibly TRBD2 (5 bases). In germline, CDR1 is SEHNR, CDR2 FQNEAQ (reference sequence). Trimming stripped 6 bases from V and 0 bases from J, with 15 bases between. This CDR3 is built from 15 residues. The CDR3 here is CASSFTGSSSYEQYF. The CDR3 DNA sequence: TGTGCCAGCAGTTTTACGGGGTCGAGCTCCTACGAGCAGTACTTC.

This chain links TRBV30 with TRBJ1-4; D unclear. V dropped 5 bases and J dropped 0 bases, with 10 bases sitting between them. CDR3 length: 14 residues. CDR1 and CDR2 (germline): GTSNPN, SVGIG (reference sequence). The CDR3, as DNA: TGTGCCTGGCGTGAGCCACCAACTAATGAAAAACTGTTTTTT. Amino acids: CAWREPPTNEKLFF.

V usage is TRBV19 and J usage is TRBJ2-3; TRBD2 matches at 7 bases. This CDR3 spans 16 amino acids. The germline gives CDR1 LNHDA, CDR2 SQIVND (reference sequence). V shed 5 bases, J shed 6 bases, and the junction held 14 bases outside the gene matches. The DNA for the CDR3 is TGTGCCAGTAGTCCCCTCTCGCGGGAGTCGGAGGATACGCAGTATTTT. As protein: CASSPLSRESEDTQYF.

The V call is TRBV28, the J call TRBJ1-2; 7 bases are shared with TRBD1. Trimming removed 3 bases from V and 7 bases from J; junction bases left unmatched: 14. The CDR3 loop spans 16 amino acids. Per germline, CDR1 MDHEN and CDR2 SYDVKM. The CDR3 nucleotides are TGTGCCAGCAGTTTTGTTGCGGTCGGCAGGGGGTCTGGCTACACCTTC. Residues: CASSFVAVGRGSGYTF.

This clone was seen only a few times. The V gene is TRBV7-3, the J gene TRBJ2-7; 7 bases are shared with TRBD1. The CDR3 sequence is 15 residues long. V lost 4 bases, J lost 1 base, and 7 bases stayed unmatched. Germline-derived CDR1 and CDR2 are SGHTA and FQGTGA. The CDR3 region is CASSYRGGWSYEQYF. The DNA for the CDR3 is TGTGCCAGCAGCTACAGGGGTGGATGGTCCTACGAGCAGTACTTC.

Regarding this clone: The germline gene is not matched at one end of the junction; a read error may be the cause. Other nucleotide sequences in the sample specify the same CDR3. The rearrangement uses TRBV16 and TRBJ1-2; 9 bases match TRBD1. The CDR3 runs 13 residues. Germline CDR1 KGHSY, CDR2 FQNENV. CDR3 in DNA: TGTGCCAGCAGCCTAGGGACAGGGAATGGGTACACCTTC. Translation gives CASSLGTGNGYTF. Full variable domain (outside the CDR3, taken from reference TRBV16 and TRBJ1-2): GEEVAQTPKHLVRGEGQKAKLYCAPIKGHSYVFWYQQVLKNEFKFLISFQNENVFDETGMPKERFSAKCLPNSPCSLEIQATKLEDSAVYFCASSLGTGNGYTFGSGTRLTVV.

As regards this clone: Relative to the germline gene, one junction end is altered; a read error may explain this. V usage is TRBV19 and J usage is TRBJ2-4; 7 nucleotides align to TRBD1. The CDR3 length is 13 residues. Germline V lookup: CDR1 LNHDA, CDR2 SQIVND (reference sequence). The CDR3 region is CASSPEGGPARSF. Here the CDR3 DNA reads TGTGCCAGTAGCCCTGAAGGGGGCCCAGCCCGATCCTTC.

The V and J genes are TRBV19 and TRBJ2-5; 7 bases align to TRBD2. Germline CDR1 reads LNHDA; CDR2 reads SQIVND (reference sequence). The CDR3 length is 12 residues. V shed 5 bases and J 7 bases; nucleotides not matched to a gene: 4. The CDR3 loop reads CASSAPGGTQYF. The CDR3 DNA is TGTGCCAGTAGTGCACCGGGAGGGACCCAGTACTTC. The full variable domain, its missing parts supplied by reference TRBV19 and TRBJ2-5, is DGGITQSPKYLFRKEGQNVTLSCEQNLNHDAMYWYRQDPGQGLRLIYYSQIVNDFQKGDIAEGYSVSREKKESFPLTVTSAQKNPTAFYLCASSAPGGTQYFGPGTRLLVL.

The count of this clone is one. V gene TRBV10-3 combines with J gene TRBJ2-3; 8 positions agree with TRBD2. CDR3 size: 16 residues. Germline V gives CDR1 ENHRY, CDR2 SYGVKD. Trimming at V came to 4 bases and at J to 0 bases, leaving 6 bases not matched to a gene. This CDR3 is CAISVTSATSTDTQYF. The CDR3 nucleotides are TGTGCCATCAGTGTGACTAGCGCCACTAGCACAGATACGCAGTATTTT.

The V call is TRBV5-5, the J call TRBJ2-7; a weak D match, TRBD2 (5 bases). CDR1 SGHKS and CDR2 YYEKEE come from the germline V gene (reference sequence). The CDR3 is made up of 14 amino acids. V was pared by 5 bases and J by 3 bases, with 15 bases between. The CDR3 protein is CASRMEVRSYEQYF. The CDR3 DNA is TGTGCCAGCAGGATGGAGGTCAGGAGCTACGAGCAGTACTTC. Supplemented by reference TRBV5-5 and TRBJ2-7, the full variable domain reads DAGVTQSPTHLIKTRGQQVTLRCSPISGHKSVSWYQQVLGQGPQFIFQYYEKEERGRGNFPDRFSARQFPNYSSELNVNALLLGDSALYLCASRMEVRSYEQYFGPGTRLTVT.

The chain combines TRBV19 with TRBJ1-1; 11 bases are shared with TRBD1. There are 13 residues in the CDR3. Germline V lookup: CDR1 LNHDA, CDR2 SQIVND (reference sequence). V was clipped by 1 base and J by 10 bases; unmatched bases: 2. CDR3 sequence: CASSIAGTGGAFF. CDR3 sequence (DNA): TGTGCCAGTAGTATAGCCGGGACAGGGGGAGCTTTCTTT.

The CDR3 coding sequence is TGTGCCAGCAGCCAAGATTACCCTAGCGGGAGGTATGAGCAGTTCTTC. Translating it yields CASSQDYPSGRYEQFF. The gene calls are TRBV4-2 and TRBJ2-1; 11 nucleotides agree with TRBD2. CDR1 and CDR2 (germline): LGHNA, YNFKEQ. This CDR3 spans 16 amino acids. Trimming removed 0 bases from V and 8 bases from J; junction bases left unmatched: 6.

V is TRBV14 and J is TRBJ2-7, with 12 positions matching TRBD2. J was trimmed by 7 bases and V by 3 bases; bases with no gene match: 13. CDR1 is SGHDN, CDR2 FVKESK, per germline. The CDR3 spans 17 residues. CDR3 protein: CASSHLTSGRNLREQYF. CDR3 bases: TGTGCCAGCAGCCACCTTACTAGCGGGAGGAATCTGAGGGAGCAGTACTTC.

The chain recombines TRBV27 with TRBJ2-7; D is perhaps TRBD2 (5 bases). The CDR3 runs to 12 residues. V lost 5 bases and J 4 bases, leaving 9 bases between the germline ends. In germline, CDR1 is MNHEY, CDR2 SMNVEV (reference sequence). This CDR3 reads CASSELGYEQYF. The DNA of the CDR3 is TGTGCCAGCAGTGAACTAGGTTACGAGCAGTACTTC.

This clone was detected a few times. The chain has TRBV5-6 and TRBJ2-1, with D possibly matching TRBD2 (6 bases). CDR3 length: 16 amino acids. Trimming stripped 0 bases from V and 3 bases from J, with 13 bases between. Germline V lookup: CDR1 SGHDT, CDR2 YYEEEE. The CDR3 sequence is CASSLDLEGFYNEQFF. CDR3 sequence (DNA): TGTGCCAGCAGCTTGGATTTGGAGGGGTTCTACAATGAGCAGTTCTTC.

The chain carries TRBV30 and TRBJ2-4; 7 bases line up with TRBD2. CDR3 length equals 16 residues. Per germline, CDR1 GTSNPN and CDR2 SVGIG (reference sequence). V dropped 4 bases and J dropped 1; count of bases not matched to a gene: 10. The DNA for the CDR3 is TGTGCCTGGAATAAAGGTGGGGGGGTGGCCAAAAACATTCAGTACTTC. Translation: CAWNKGGGVAKNIQYF.

CDR3 in amino acids: CASSQGTSGPYNEQFF. CDR3 coding DNA: TGCGCCAGCAGCCAAGGGACTAGCGGCCCCTACAATGAGCAGTTCTTC. The chain couples TRBV4-3 to TRBJ2-1; TRBD2 aligns across 10 bases. V dropped 1 base and J dropped 2; count of bases not matched to a gene: 2. Germline V CDR1 and CDR2: LGHNA, YSLEER. This CDR3 has 16 amino acids.

This clone was observed a single time. The V gene is TRBV11-3, the J gene TRBJ2-5, with D possibly TRBD2 on 7 matching bases. The V end was cut by 5 bases, the J end by 1 base, with 11 bases between. In germline, CDR1 is SGHNT, CDR2 YENEEA. The CDR3 consists of 14 residues. The CDR3 DNA follows: TGTGCCAGCAGCCGCGGGGGCTTCCAAGAGACCCAGTACTTC. Its translation: CASSRGGFQETQYF. Supplemented by reference TRBV11-3 and TRBJ2-5, the full variable domain reads EAGVVQSPRYKIIEKKQPVAFWCNPISGHNTLYWYLQNLGQGPELLIRYENEEAVDDSQLPKDRFSAERLKGVDSTLKIQPAELGDSAVYLCASSRGGFQETQYFGPGTRLLVL.

The V gene is TRBV28, the J gene TRBJ1-5; D is unclear. Germline CDR1 is MDHEN and CDR2 is SYDVKM. The CDR3 spans 14 residues. V was clipped by 3 bases and J by 6 bases, with 12 bases between them. The CDR3 is CASSLEGRTQPQHF. The CDR3 bases are TGTGCCAGCAGTTTGGAGGGCAGAACTCAGCCCCAGCATTTT.

The chain uses TRBV5-1 and TRBJ1-1; the D is unclear. Between the trimmed V and J ends, which lost 0 bases and 1 base, there was a span of 10 bases. CDR1 is SGHRS and CDR2 is YFSETQ in the germline V gene. The CDR3 is 15 residues long. This CDR3 reads CASSLDGPPNTEAFF. Written as DNA, the CDR3 is TGCGCCAGCAGCTTGGATGGCCCACCGAACACTGAAGCTTTCTTT.

V gene TRBV7-9 combines with J gene TRBJ2-7; 7 nucleotides line up with TRBD1. V lost 10 bases, J lost 0 bases, and 6 bases stayed unmatched. The CDR3 has 13 residues. Germline V CDR1 and CDR2: SEHNR, FQNEAQ (reference sequence). CDR3 residues: CATKTGSSYEQYF. CDR3 nucleotides: TGTGCCACCAAGACAGGGAGCTCCTACGAGCAGTACTTC.

This clone has more than one count but fewer than ten. This chain connects TRBV6-5 to TRBJ2-2, with D maybe TRBD2 (5 bases). Germline V gene lookup returns CDR1 MNHEY and CDR2 SVGAGI. The CDR3 totals 14 residues. Trimming left V 7 bases short and J 4 bases short, with 13 bases between. This chain's CDR3 is CASTGLLSTGELFF. CDR3 DNA sequence: TGTGCCAGCACTGGACTCCTTAGCACCGGGGAGCTGTTTTTT.

The gene calls are TRBV5-1 and TRBJ2-7, with D possibly being TRBD2 (5 bases). Trimming took 4 bases from V and 5 from J, leaving 19 bases between them. The CDR3 length is 15 residues. Germline-derived CDR1 and CDR2 are SGHRS and YFSETQ. This CDR3 reads CASSRGDGILNEQYF. In DNA form, the CDR3 reads TGCGCCAGCAGCCGAGGTGACGGGATTCTCAACGAGCAGTACTTC.